Listed here is a single T cell receptor (beta chain). This clone appeared once. The target of this receptor is not known. Within one base of it there is no much larger clone, and no base qualities were kept. CDR1 is given as MNHNY and CDR2 as SVGAGI, both from the germline V gene (reference sequence). After removal of 6 bases from V and 4 bases from J, the junction retains 5 bases not matched to a gene. Spanning cysteine to phenylalanine, the CDR3 consists of 14 amino acids. Just the 42-base CDR3 DNA is kept, in frame starting at base 1. The library was made by the immunoSEQ multiplex PCR assay. The multiplex PCR relied on a mix of 60 forward primers for TCR Vbeta segments and 13 reverse primers for TCR Jbeta segments. The CDR3 region of rearranged TCR beta genes was amplified from genomic DNA by a multiplex PCR assay. On the Illumina HiSeq System, the amplified TCR beta libraries were sequenced as 87-base-pair reads. The paper's processing steps were these. In a later analysis, approximately 74 million unique TCR beta chains were counted across the 666 repertoires, and approximately 11 million of these chains were shared by at least two donors. To remove PCR and sequencing errors, raw reads were error-corrected and collapsed into unique sequences using a nearest-neighbor algorithm that merged closely related sequences. Alignment of CDR3 sequences to IMGT reference sequences was used to assign V, D and J gene segments. For a sequence to be retained, a match of at least six nucleotides was required to both a V gene segment and a J gene segment. A rearrangement was called productive if the CDR3 had no stop codons and remained in frame with V and J, and every other rearrangement was called non-productive. Following IMGT convention, CDR3 was defined as the stretch from the second conserved V-encoded cysteine up to the conserved J-encoded phenylalanine. Sequences without an unambiguous match to a single V gene segment were excluded from the earlier analysis of several hundred of the donors. An earlier analysis of 500 to 600 of the donors classified V segments as functional when productive rearrangements were above 56.7% and as segregating when the standard deviation between donors was above 5%. A statistical classification framework was developed to diagnose cytomegalovirus status using the catalog of TCR beta chain sequences. V and J gene assignment, in a later analysis, came from comparing TCR nucleotide sequences with IMGT/GENE-DB human TR gene sequences. In a later analysis, CDR3 sequences and most-parsimonious VDJ recombination scenarios were assigned using the TCRdist pipeline. In a later analysis, each TCR beta chain was defined by its CDR3 amino acid sequence together with its V-gene family, and reads lacking a unique V-gene family were excluded. In a later analysis, approximately 590 highly shared, low-generation-probability nucleotide sequences were removed to address suspected cross-contamination and a sequencing artifact. In a later analysis, a clonal expansion index was calculated for each public chain from normalized within-repertoire ranks of inferred template counts. In a later analysis, generation probabilities were computed using a VDJ recombination model fitted to out-of-frame rearrangements, and the results were checked against IGoR. A later analysis scored TCR-TCR, TCR-HLA and TCR-CMV co-occurrence with hypergeometric tests, applying a repertoire-size bias correction to TCR pairs. In a later analysis, false discovery rates were estimated by permuting HLA or CMV assignments 20 times. In a later analysis, co-occurring TCRs were grouped using DBSCAN, and TCRdist sequence similarity was added for clustering within HLA-allele-positive subsets. Co-occurrence clustering excluded repertoires with fewer than 30,000 or more than 120,000 public chains, plus five with anomalous nucleotide sharing. Entries here come from immuneACCESS through TCRdb and include only in-frame sequences with V and J called. Some clones fail to appear in such tables; in the studies checked, an unresolved V gene covers under half of the shortfall, and the cause of the remainder is unknown. The V and J calls and clone size come from that table; D and trimming were worked out from the DNA. This sample has about 100,000 clones in its table, and around four fifths of those were observed once. Clones ranked in the top ten supply just over 2.5% of the sample.

The data stem from a study of cytomegalovirus exposure and HLA in healthy donors (dated by TCRdb to about 2017). For the study in its entirety: An earlier analysis of 587 of the donors reported approximately 300 Gb of sequence data and around 120 million unique TCR beta sequences obtained from around 170 million T cells. Four to six DR-DQ haplotypes were handled as single units for association and clustering, since linkage in the cohort was strong. In a later genetic analysis, genome-wide SNP genotypes for about three fifths of the roughly 670 donors were used, and that subset was treated as a discovery cohort. All discovery cohort repertoires had been generated on a single sequencing platform. On average, around 230,000 unique TCR beta nucleotide sequences were sequenced per donor among several hundred genotyped donors of the cohort, with 15% to 20% of those sequences being non-productive. Typing coverage varied by locus: roughly 629-640 donors for A, B, C, DRB1 and DQB1; roughly 520 for DQA1; around 570 for DPA1; about 450 for DPB1. Along with the approximately 700-subject first cohort, a separate validation cohort of over a hundred different subjects was used. The T cell repertoires of 666 subjects were profiled by immunosequencing and related to cytomegalovirus serostatus. An earlier analysis of fewer than 750 of the donors used high-throughput TCR beta sequencing to judge whether each TCR beta V gene segment behaved as functional or pseudogenic. In a later analysis, previously published TCR beta repertoires from about 670 donors were re-analyzed and high-resolution HLA genotyping was added so that TCR occurrence patterns could be studied. Donor age, sex, ethnicity and CMV serostatus were compiled alongside the repertoire data. An early release covering about 600 HLA-typed donors comprised roughly 300 gigabases of sequencing data and about 90 million unique TCR sequences. The aim of the study was to test whether cataloging public T cell receptors could identify signatures of past pathogen exposure. The genetic ancestry cluster associated with self-reported Caucasian donors included around four fifths of the 350 to 500 genotyped donors. HLA typing included class I and class II loci at four-digit resolution. To predict cytomegalovirus infection status, the study brought together high-throughput TCR immunosequencing, statistical association of individual TCRs with disease status, and machine learning. The later analysis used no new phenotypic data to find candidate immune exposures, relying instead on TCR beta sequences and their occurrence across donors. The paper's findings and limits, for the study overall: In a later analysis, some 18,000 TCR beta sequences were associated with specific HLA alleles at a false discovery rate of 0.05. A total of fewer than 200 TCR beta chains were listed by the study as associated with cytomegalovirus. According to the authors, the approach could potentially be generalized to other disease states and immunological phenotypes. In a later analysis, HLA-associated TCR beta chains showed more clonal expansion and lower generation probabilities than non-associated chains that were equally common. HLA typing was unavailable for some donors at each locus, so association tests used only the typed subset. Linkage disequilibrium might explain the correlated functional status among segregating V segments, but an unknown experimental factor could not be ruled out. A later analysis found that TCR association rates varied across HLA loci, with DRB1 alleles showing the most associated TCRs and HLA-C alleles the fewest. A further reported finding was that TCR beta sequences accurately predicted the HLA-A and HLA-B alleles for most subjects in the first cohort. A cluster of highly shared sequence variants was judged likely to be a technical artifact of the sequencing pipeline. A later analysis found that most CMV-associated TCR beta chains appeared HLA-restricted, with HLA associations seemingly driven largely by CMV exposure. In a later analysis, several top co-occurrence clusters were reported to appear linked to parvovirus B19, influenza, CMV and Epstein-Barr virus. V-gene and J-gene trimming of TCR beta chains was associated with a missense DCLRE1C variant in a later genetic analysis, and the association was replicated in an independent cohort. Assigning TCR associations to individual alleles was difficult when HLA alleles, especially DR and DQ, strongly co-occurred. A few of the identified cytomegalovirus-associated TCR beta chains were confirmed in vitro to be specific for cytomegalovirus antigens. The classifier was reported to diagnose cytomegalovirus status with high specificity and sensitivity in both the original cohort and the validation cohort. In an earlier analysis of fewer than 750 of the donors, most TCR beta V segments were observed in productive rearrangements about 87% or about 30% of the time, broadly matching IMGT annotations. Because counts were too low, roughly 17 rarely observed V segments, including chromosome 9 orphons, were left out of the earlier analysis of 500 to 750 of the donors. The only immune exposure information available for the cohort was CMV serostatus. A later genetic analysis reported fewer N-insertions in productive TCRs among donors in an Asian-associated ancestry cluster than the roughly 700-donor mean. Across donors, most TCR sequences were observed very rarely, whereas some public TCRs were present in many individuals. The cohort was sequenced for TCR beta chains only, and without alpha or paired-chain data the features that could be detected were limited. Sequencing depth was assumed to be roughly uniform across donors in the presence/absence analyses, though that assumption may not hold. Some IMGT-functional V segments, including TRBV6-2 and TRBV6-3, could not be told apart with the 87-base-pair reads, so those segments were excluded.

The cohort consisted of fewer than 700 healthy bone marrow donors. Cohort members were all nominally healthy when sampled, although unrecorded immune exposures were likely present. The donor tested CMV seronegative, placing the donor among the 352 seronegative members of the cohort. Every donor gave a peripheral blood sample, and the peripheral blood mononuclear cells from that sample were used for TCR beta sequencing. The Qiagen DNeasy Blood Extraction Kit was used to extract genomic DNA from the blood cell samples. The TCR sequence derives from a man aged 35 to 55 in good health and CMV-seronegative. What was sequenced was PBMCs. The rearrangement combines TRBV6-6 with TRBJ1-5, with 8 bases matching TRBD1. The nucleotide sequence reads TGTGCCAGCAGCCCGGGACAGGAAAATCAGCCCCAGCATTTT. It is translated as CASSPGQENQPQHF.